These T cell receptor beta chains were read from a single sample in a study of circulating CD8 cells and anti-PD-1 response in melanoma. A single record per CDR3 protein comes from TCRdb applying MiXCR to the reads. The sample lists over a thousand distinct CDR3 sequences, about 7.3% occurring once. Sequenced material: CD8+ T cells from PBMCs, taken at baseline or after one month of anti-PD-1 therapy (not recorded which). All receptors derive from a human donor with melanoma. Both conserved end residues are part of each CDR3. D genes are given only for firm matches. Rows may omit the clone size; those that give it use once, few, many or a size class.

CDR3 DNA: TGTGCCAGCAGTTTAGGAGTGTTCTCTGGAAACACCATATATTTT
CDR3 protein: CASSLGVFSGNTIYF
D gene: .
V gene: TRBV27
J gene: TRBJ1-3
CDR3 length: 15
clone size: medium-sized

CDR3 DNA: TGTGCCAGCAGCTCCGACAGGGGTGATGAGCAGTTCTTC
CDR3 protein: CASSSDRGDEQFF
D gene: TRBD1
V gene: TRBV6-1
J gene: TRBJ2-1
CDR3 length: 13
clone size: medium-sized

CDR3 DNA: TGTGCCAGCAAAGATGTTGGGATCGCCTACGAGCAGTACTTC
CDR3 protein: CASKDVGIAYEQYF
D gene: .
V gene: TRBV28
J gene: TRBJ2-7
CDR3 length: 14
clone size: medium-sized

CDR3 DNA: TGCAGTGCTAGAGATAGGGACAGTAGCACAGATACGCAGTATTTT
CDR3 protein: CSARDRDSSTDTQYF
D gene: TRBD1
V gene: TRBV20-1
J gene: TRBJ2-3
CDR3 length: 15
clone size: large

CDR3 DNA: TGTGCCAGCTCACCAAATTCTGCCAAAAACATTCAGTACTTC
CDR3 protein: CASSPNSAKNIQYF
D gene: .
V gene: TRBV18
J gene: TRBJ2-4
CDR3 length: 14
clone size: large

CDR3 DNA: TGTGCCAGCAGTTTCCAGGGGAATCAGCCCCAGCATTTT
CDR3 protein: CASSFQGNQPQHF
D gene: .
V gene: TRBV12-3/TRBV12-4
J gene: TRBJ1-5
CDR3 length: 13
clone size: few

CDR3 DNA: TGTGCCAGCAGTTTACCGGGTTTAAATTCACCCCTCCACTTT
CDR3 protein: CASSLPGLNSPLHF
D gene: .
V gene: TRBV27
J gene: TRBJ1-6
CDR3 length: 14
clone size: few

CDR3 DNA: TGTGCCAGCAGTTTAACGGTCTACGAGCAGTACTTC
CDR3 protein: CASSLTVYEQYF
D gene: .
V gene: TRBV28
J gene: TRBJ2-7
CDR3 length: 12
clone size: large

CDR3 DNA: TGTGCCAGTAGTAATCATAACGAGCAGTACTTC
CDR3 protein: CASSNHNEQYF
D gene: .
V gene: TRBV19
J gene: TRBJ2-7
CDR3 length: 11
clone size: large

CDR3 DNA: TGTGCCAGCTCGCATGGGGGGGCCAGGTATACGCAGTATTTT
CDR3 protein: CASSHGGARYTQYF
D gene: .
V gene: TRBV4-2
J gene: TRBJ2-3
CDR3 length: 14
clone size: medium-sized

CDR3 DNA: TGTGCCACCAGTGACTCCGGGACTTCGAACACCGGGGAGCTGTTTTTT
CDR3 protein: CATSDSGTSNTGELFF
D gene: .
V gene: TRBV24-1
J gene: TRBJ2-2
CDR3 length: 16
clone size: medium-sized

CDR3 DNA: TGCAGTGCTAGGATCGGGACAGGGGGGTTCAATCAGCCCCAGCATTTT
CDR3 protein: CSARIGTGGFNQPQHF
D gene: TRBD1
V gene: TRBV20-1
J gene: TRBJ1-5
CDR3 length: 16
clone size: few

CDR3 DNA: TGTGCCAGCAGCTCAGACCGTAGTGGGGAGACCCAGTACTTC
CDR3 protein: CASSSDRSGETQYF
D gene: .
V gene: TRBV7-2
J gene: TRBJ2-5
CDR3 length: 14
clone size: medium-sized

CDR3 DNA: TGTGCCAGCAGCCAAGTGAATGGTGAAAAACTGTTTTTT
CDR3 protein: CASSQVNGEKLFF
D gene: .
V gene: TRBV14
J gene: TRBJ1-4
CDR3 length: 13
clone size: .

CDR3 DNA: TGTGCCAGCTGGGGGGCCGAAGATACGCAGTATTTT
CDR3 protein: CASWGAEDTQYF
D gene: .
V gene: TRBV2
J gene: TRBJ2-3
CDR3 length: 12
clone size: large

CDR3 DNA: TGTGCCAGCTCACCAGGGGTCACAGATACGCAGTATTTT
CDR3 protein: CASSPGVTDTQYF
D gene: .
V gene: TRBV18
J gene: TRBJ2-3
CDR3 length: 13
clone size: large

CDR3 DNA: TGTGCCAGCAGTTACTCGACTAGCGGGGGTTACGAGCAGTACTTC
CDR3 protein: CASSYSTSGGYEQYF
D gene: TRBD2
V gene: TRBV6-2/TRBV6-3
J gene: TRBJ2-7
CDR3 length: 15
clone size: large

CDR3 DNA: TGTGCCAGCAGTTTAGGGAGCGGGGGGCCACAAGAGACCCAGTACTTC
CDR3 protein: CASSLGSGGPQETQYF
D gene: TRBD2
V gene: TRBV28
J gene: TRBJ2-5
CDR3 length: 16
clone size: medium-sized

CDR3 DNA: TGTGCCAGCAGTGATTCGGCAGGGGGAGAAACCGGGGAGCTGTTTTTT
CDR3 protein: CASSDSAGGETGELFF
D gene: TRBD1
V gene: TRBV6-4
J gene: TRBJ2-2
CDR3 length: 16
clone size: large

CDR3 DNA: TGCGCCAGCAGCCAAGATCGCTCGTCGCGAAATGAGCAGTTCTTC
CDR3 protein: CASSQDRSSRNEQFF
D gene: .
V gene: TRBV4-1
J gene: TRBJ2-1
CDR3 length: 15
clone size: medium-sized

CDR3 DNA: TGTGCCAGTAGTATGGGTCGGGGTAATGGGCAGTTCTTC
CDR3 protein: CASSMGRGNGQFF
D gene: .
V gene: TRBV19
J gene: TRBJ2-1
CDR3 length: 13
clone size: few

CDR3 DNA: TGTGCCACCAGTGAATCCCAGGGGACTCAGCCCCAGCATTTT
CDR3 protein: CATSESQGTQPQHF
D gene: .
V gene: TRBV24-1
J gene: TRBJ1-5
CDR3 length: 14
clone size: medium-sized

CDR3 DNA: TGCGCCAGCAGCTACGGACAGCCAAACACCGGGGAGCTGTTTTTT
CDR3 protein: CASSYGQPNTGELFF
D gene: .
V gene: TRBV4-1
J gene: TRBJ2-2
CDR3 length: 15
clone size: .

CDR3 DNA: TGTGCCAGCAGCACAACTGAAGACCCGGGACTAGCCCAAGAGACCCAGTACTTC
CDR3 protein: CASSTTEDPGLAQETQYF
D gene: TRBD2
V gene: TRBV5-4
J gene: TRBJ2-5
CDR3 length: 18
clone size: medium-sized